The T cell receptor (beta chain) under discussion was sequenced for a study of cytomegalovirus exposure and HLA in healthy donors. Overall study results and limits: When the data were analyzed later, several of the most significant clusters appeared to be linked to common viral pathogens.

PCR employed 60 Vbeta and 13 Jbeta primers. Measured with immunoSEQ multiplex PCR; TCRdb has only the in-frame clones, and not every one. Of around 110,000 clones listed, 73% are singletons. This clone was seen just once. Its antigen is unknown. The ends lost 0 bases at V and 4 bases at J; junction bases unmatched: 2. CDR1 is MDHEN, CDR2 SYDVKM, per germline. The CDR3 consists of 15 residues. The specimen sequenced was PBMCs. The clonotype was recovered from a woman aged 25 to 39 in good health and CMV-seronegative. The rearrangement uses TRBV28 and TRBJ1-1, with 10 bases lining up with TRBD1. CDR3 protein: CASSLWRTGGTEAFF. As DNA, the CDR3 is TGTGCCAGCAGTTTATGGCGGACAGGGGGCACTGAAGCTTTCTTT.